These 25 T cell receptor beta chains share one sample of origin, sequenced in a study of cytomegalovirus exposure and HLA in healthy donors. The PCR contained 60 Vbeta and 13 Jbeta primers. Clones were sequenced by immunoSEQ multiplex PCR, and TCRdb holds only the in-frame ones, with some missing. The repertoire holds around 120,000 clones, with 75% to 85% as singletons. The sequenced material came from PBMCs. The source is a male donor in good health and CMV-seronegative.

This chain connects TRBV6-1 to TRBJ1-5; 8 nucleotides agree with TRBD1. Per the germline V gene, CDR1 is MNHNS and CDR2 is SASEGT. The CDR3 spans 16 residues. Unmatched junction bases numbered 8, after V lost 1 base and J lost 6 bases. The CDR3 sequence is CASSEVVGRGLQPQHF. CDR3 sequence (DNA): TGTGCCAGCAGTGAAGTCGTAGGCAGGGGGCTTCAGCCCCAGCATTTT.

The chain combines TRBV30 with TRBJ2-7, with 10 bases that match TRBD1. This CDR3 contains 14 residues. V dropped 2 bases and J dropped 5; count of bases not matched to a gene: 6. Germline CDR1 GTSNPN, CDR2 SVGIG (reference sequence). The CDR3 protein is CAWSPGTGVHEQYF. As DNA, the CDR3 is TGTGCCTGGAGTCCCGGGACAGGGGTCCACGAGCAGTACTTC.

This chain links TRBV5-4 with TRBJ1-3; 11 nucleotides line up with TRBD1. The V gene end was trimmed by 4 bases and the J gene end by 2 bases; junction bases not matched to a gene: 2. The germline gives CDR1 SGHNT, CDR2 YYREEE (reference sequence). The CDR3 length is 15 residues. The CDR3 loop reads CASSRGQGAGNTIYF. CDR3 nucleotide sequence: TGTGCCAGCAGCCGGGGACAGGGGGCTGGAAACACCATATATTTT.

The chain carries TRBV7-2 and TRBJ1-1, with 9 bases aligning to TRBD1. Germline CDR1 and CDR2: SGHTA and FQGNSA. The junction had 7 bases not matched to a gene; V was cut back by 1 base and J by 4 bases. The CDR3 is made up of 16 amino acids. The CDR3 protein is CASSLDLWTGATEAFF. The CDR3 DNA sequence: TGTGCCAGCAGCTTAGATTTATGGACAGGGGCCACTGAAGCTTTCTTT.

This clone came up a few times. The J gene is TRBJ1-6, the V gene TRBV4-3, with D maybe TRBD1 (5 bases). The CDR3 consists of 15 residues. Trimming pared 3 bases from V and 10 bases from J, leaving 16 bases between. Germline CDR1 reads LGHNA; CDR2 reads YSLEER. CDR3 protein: CASSQTHLQGSPLHF. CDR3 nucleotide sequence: TGCGCCAGCAGCCAGACCCACCTCCAGGGATCACCCCTCCACTTT.

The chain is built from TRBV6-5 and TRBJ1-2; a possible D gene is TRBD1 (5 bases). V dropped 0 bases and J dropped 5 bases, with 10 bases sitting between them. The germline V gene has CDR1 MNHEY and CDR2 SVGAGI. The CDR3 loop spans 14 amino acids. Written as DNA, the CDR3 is TGTGCCAGCAGTTACTCCGGAGGGGTTTATGGCTACACCTTC. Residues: CASSYSGGVYGYTF.

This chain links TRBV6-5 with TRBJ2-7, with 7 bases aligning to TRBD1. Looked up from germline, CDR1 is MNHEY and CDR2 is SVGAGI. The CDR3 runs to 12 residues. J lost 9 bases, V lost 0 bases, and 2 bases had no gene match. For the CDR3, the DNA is TGTGCCAGCAGTTACTCCAGGGGGTGGCAGTACTTC. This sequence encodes CASSYSRGWQYF.

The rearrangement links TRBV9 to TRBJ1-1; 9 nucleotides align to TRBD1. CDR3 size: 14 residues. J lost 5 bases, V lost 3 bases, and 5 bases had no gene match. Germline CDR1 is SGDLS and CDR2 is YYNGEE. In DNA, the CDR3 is TGTGCCAGCAGCGAACAGGGGGCCGGGACTGAAGCTTTCTTT. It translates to CASSEQGAGTEAFF.

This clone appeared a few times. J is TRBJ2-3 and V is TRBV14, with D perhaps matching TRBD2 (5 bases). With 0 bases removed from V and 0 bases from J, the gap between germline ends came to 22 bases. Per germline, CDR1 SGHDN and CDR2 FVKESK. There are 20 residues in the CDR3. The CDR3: CASSQDTASLRLTSTDTQYF. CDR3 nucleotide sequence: TGTGCCAGCAGCCAAGATACGGCTTCGCTCAGACTAACTAGCACAGATACGCAGTATTTT.

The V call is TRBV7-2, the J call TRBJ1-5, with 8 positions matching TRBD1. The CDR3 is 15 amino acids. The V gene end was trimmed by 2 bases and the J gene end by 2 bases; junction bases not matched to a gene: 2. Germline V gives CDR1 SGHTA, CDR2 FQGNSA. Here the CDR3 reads CASSLQGAGNQPQHF. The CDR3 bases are TGTGCCAGCAGCTTACAGGGGGCGGGCAATCAGCCCCAGCATTTT.

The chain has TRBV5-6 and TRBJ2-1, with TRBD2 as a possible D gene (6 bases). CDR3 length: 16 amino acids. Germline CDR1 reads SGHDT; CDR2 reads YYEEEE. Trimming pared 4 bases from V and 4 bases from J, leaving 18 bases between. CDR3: CASSPGTGEGYNEQFF. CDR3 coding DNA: TGTGCCAGCAGCCCAGGGACTGGCGAGGGGTACAATGAGCAGTTCTTC. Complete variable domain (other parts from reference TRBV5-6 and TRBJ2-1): DAGVTQSPTHLIKTRGQQVTLRCSPKSGHDTVSWYQQALGQGPQFIFQYYEEEERQRGNFPDRFSGHQFPNYSSELNVNALLLGDSALYLCASSPGTGEGYNEQFFGPGTRLTVL.

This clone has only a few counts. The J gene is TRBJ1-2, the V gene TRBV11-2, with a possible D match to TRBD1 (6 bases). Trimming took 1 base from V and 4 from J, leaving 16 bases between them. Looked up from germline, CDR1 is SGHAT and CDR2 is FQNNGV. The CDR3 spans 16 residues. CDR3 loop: CASSLGVAGARYGYTF. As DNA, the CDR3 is TGTGCCAGCAGCTTAGGGGTGGCGGGGGCGCGCTATGGCTACACCTTC.

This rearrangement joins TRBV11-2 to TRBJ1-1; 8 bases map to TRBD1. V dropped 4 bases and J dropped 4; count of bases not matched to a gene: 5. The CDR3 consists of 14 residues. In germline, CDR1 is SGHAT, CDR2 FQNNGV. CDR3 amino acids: CASSSLQGGTEAFF. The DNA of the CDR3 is TGTGCCAGCAGCTCCCTACAGGGGGGCACTGAAGCTTTCTTT.

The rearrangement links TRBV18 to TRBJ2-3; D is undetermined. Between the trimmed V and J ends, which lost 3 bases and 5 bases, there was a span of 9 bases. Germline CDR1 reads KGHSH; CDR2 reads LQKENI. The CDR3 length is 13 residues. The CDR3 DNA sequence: TGTGCCAGCTCACCGAGACTCCGAGATACGCAGTATTTT. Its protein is CASSPRLRDTQYF.

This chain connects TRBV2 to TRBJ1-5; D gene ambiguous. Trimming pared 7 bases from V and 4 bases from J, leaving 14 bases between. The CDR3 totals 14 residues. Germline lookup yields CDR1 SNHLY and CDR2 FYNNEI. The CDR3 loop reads CASNRGKGNQPQHF. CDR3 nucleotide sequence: TGTGCCAGCAATCGGGGAAAGGGAAATCAGCCCCAGCATTTT.

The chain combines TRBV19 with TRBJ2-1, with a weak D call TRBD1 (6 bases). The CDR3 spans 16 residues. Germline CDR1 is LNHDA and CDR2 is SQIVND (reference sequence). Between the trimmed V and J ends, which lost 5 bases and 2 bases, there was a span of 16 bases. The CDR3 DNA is TGTGCCAGTAGTTCATCCGGGACACAGACCTACAATGAGCAGTTCTTC. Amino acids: CASSSSGTQTYNEQFF.

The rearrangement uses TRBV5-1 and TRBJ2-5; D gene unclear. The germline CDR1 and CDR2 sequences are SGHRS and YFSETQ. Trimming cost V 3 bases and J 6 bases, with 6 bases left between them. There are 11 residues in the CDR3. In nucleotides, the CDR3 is TGCGCCAGCAGCTCGACACAGACCCAGTACTTC. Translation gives CASSSTQTQYF.

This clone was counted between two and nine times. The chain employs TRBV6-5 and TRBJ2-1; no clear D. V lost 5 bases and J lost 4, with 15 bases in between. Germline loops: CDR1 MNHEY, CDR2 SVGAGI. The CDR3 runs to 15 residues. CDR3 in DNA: TGTGCCAGCAGTGGAGTCGCGTTAACTTACAATGAGCAGTTCTTC. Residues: CASSGVALTYNEQFF.

The CDR3 here is CASSQEPRVDGYTF. The CDR3 DNA sequence: TGCGCCAGCAGCCAAGAACCCAGGGTTGATGGCTACACCTTC. V usage is TRBV4-3 and J usage is TRBJ1-2; weak D call: TRBD1 (5 bases). This CDR3 has 14 residues. Trimming took off 0 bases at V and 6 bases at J, with 11 bases between the two ends. Germline values: CDR1 LGHNA, CDR2 YSLEER.

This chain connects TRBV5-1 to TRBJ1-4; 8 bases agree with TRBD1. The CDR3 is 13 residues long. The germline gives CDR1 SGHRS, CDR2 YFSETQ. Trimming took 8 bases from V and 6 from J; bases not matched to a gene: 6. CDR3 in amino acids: CASKGQDDEKLFF. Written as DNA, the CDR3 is TGCGCCAGTAAGGGACAGGACGATGAAAAACTGTTTTTT.

The CDR3, as DNA: TGTGCCAGCAGCTTAGTGGGGGACACCTCCTTTCGGGGGCAGTACTTC. This translates into CASSLVGDTSFRGQYF. This rearrangement joins TRBV7-9 to TRBJ2-7; D possibly corresponds to TRBD1 (6 bases). The germline gives CDR1 SEHNR, CDR2 FQNEAQ (reference sequence). The CDR3 is 16 residues long. V lost 1 base, J lost 9 bases, and 22 bases lay in between.

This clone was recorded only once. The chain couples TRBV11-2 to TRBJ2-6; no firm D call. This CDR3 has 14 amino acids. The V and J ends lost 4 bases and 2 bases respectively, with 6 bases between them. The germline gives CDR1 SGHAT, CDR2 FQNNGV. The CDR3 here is CASSSAAGANVLTF. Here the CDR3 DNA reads TGTGCCAGCAGCTCCGCGGCTGGGGCCAACGTCCTGACTTTC.

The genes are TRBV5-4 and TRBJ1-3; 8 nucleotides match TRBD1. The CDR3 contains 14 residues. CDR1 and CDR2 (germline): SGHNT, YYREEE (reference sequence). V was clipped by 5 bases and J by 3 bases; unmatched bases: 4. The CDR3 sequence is CASSLTGDGNTIYF. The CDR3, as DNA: TGTGCCAGCAGTTTGACAGGGGATGGAAACACCATATATTTT.

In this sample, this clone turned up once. The CDR3: CASSPRTPMNTEAFF. The DNA of the CDR3 is TGTGCCAGCAGCCCCCGCACGCCTATGAACACTGAAGCTTTCTTT. The genes are TRBV7-9 and TRBJ1-1, with D unclear. Germline loops: CDR1 SEHNR, CDR2 FQNEAQ (reference sequence). The CDR3 contains 15 residues. The V gene lost 5 bases and the J gene lost 0 bases, with 13 bases spanning the gap. Filled out from reference TRBV7-9 and TRBJ1-1, the complete variable domain reads DTGVSQNPRHKITKRGQNVTFRCDPISEHNRLYWYRQTLGQGPEFLTYFQNEAQLEKSRLLSDRFSAERPKGSFSTLEIQRTEQGDSAMYLCASSPRTPMNTEAFFGQGTRLTVV.

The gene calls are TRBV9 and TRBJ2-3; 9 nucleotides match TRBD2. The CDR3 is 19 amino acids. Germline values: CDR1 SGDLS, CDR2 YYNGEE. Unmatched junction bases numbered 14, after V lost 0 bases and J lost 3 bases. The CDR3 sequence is CASSVDRTSVFLATDTQYF. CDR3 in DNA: TGTGCCAGCAGCGTAGACAGGACTAGCGTTTTCCTAGCGACAGATACGCAGTATTTT.